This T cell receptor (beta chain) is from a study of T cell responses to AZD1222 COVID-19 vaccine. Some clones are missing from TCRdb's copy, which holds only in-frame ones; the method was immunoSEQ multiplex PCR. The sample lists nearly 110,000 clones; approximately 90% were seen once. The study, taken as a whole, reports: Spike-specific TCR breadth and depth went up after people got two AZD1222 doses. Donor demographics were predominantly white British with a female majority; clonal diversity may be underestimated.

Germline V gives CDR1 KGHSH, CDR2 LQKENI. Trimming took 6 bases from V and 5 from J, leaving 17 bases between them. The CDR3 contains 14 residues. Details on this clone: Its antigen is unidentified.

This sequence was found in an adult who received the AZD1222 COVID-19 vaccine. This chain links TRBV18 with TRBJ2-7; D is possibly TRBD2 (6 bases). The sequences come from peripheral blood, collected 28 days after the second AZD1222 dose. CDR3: CASSLTARDDEQYF. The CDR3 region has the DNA TGTGCCAGCTCGCTAACGGCGCGGGACGACGAGCAGTACTTC.